Listed here is a single T cell receptor beta chain. Its antigen is as yet unknown. Germline CDR1 is KGHDR and CDR2 is SFDVKD. V was trimmed by 2 bases and J by 3 bases, leaving 12 bases between them. This CDR3 region has 15 residues. The data were taken from a study of T cell responses to AZD1222 COVID-19 vaccine. Study results and limitations: Baseline serology detected seropositivity in only six AZD1222 recipients. Scientists sampled the repertoires only once the peak T cell response had passed.

Here immunoSEQ multiplex PCR was the method, and the copy in TCRdb shows in-frame clones only, minus some. The table has approximately 160,000 clones, 88% seen once. This clonotype was sampled from an adult in good health. The material was peripheral blood, obtained on day 0 of MenACWY control vaccination. The chain is built from TRBV24-1 and TRBJ1-2; D uncertain. The CDR3, as DNA: TGTGCCACCAGTGATTCCGACGGAGAACACTATGGCTACACCTTC. Amino acids: CATSDSDGEHYGYTF.